This T cell receptor (beta chain) was recorded in a study of graft-versus-host responses after intestinal transplantation. Method: immunoSEQ multiplex PCR; TCRdb's copy keeps in-frame clones and lacks some. This sample has 14,000 or so clones; about 33% occur once, and the top ten carry around 5.7%. Study-level results: GvH clones detected in recipient marrow included some appearing first in ileum or blood.

Proliferating CFSE-low CD3+CD4+ and CD3+CD8+ responders were sorted post-reaction. This receptor was obtained from a human patient who received an intestinal transplant. The sample here was alloreactive CD4+ T cells from a mixed lymphocyte reaction culture, taken before intestinal transplant. As to subset: CFSE-low proliferating T cells sorted from roughly six-day pre-transplant mixed lymphocyte reaction (GvH or HvG direction).

In DNA form, the CDR3 reads TGTGCCACCACCGGGGGCGTTTTGAACACTGAAGCTTTCTTT. Protein: CATTGGVLNTEAFF. The genes are TRBV7-8 and TRBJ1-1; weak D call: TRBD1 (6 bases). The CDR3 runs to 14 residues. The V end was cut by 10 bases, the J end by 0 bases, with 15 bases between. CDR1 is SGHVS, CDR2 FQNEAQ, per germline.